The 17 T cell receptor beta chains below come from one sample, sequenced in a study of shared clonotypes between healthy human individuals. Sequenced by immunoSEQ multiplex PCR; TCRdb stores in-frame clones only, minus some. Of some 1.5 million clones in the sample, roughly 96% were seen once. Sequences were obtained from naive CD4+ T cells sorted from blood. Described subset: CD45RA+ positively selected. These receptors all come from a man younger than 40 in good health.

About this clone: This CDR3 is also generated by other DNA sequences in the sample. The V call is TRBV11-2, the J call TRBJ2-3, with 9 bases lining up with TRBD1. V gave up 0 bases and J gave up 5 bases; unmatched junction bases: 3. Germline V gene data show CDR1 as SGHAT and CDR2 as FQNNGV. CDR3 size: 15 residues. The CDR3 bases are TGTGCCAGCAGCTTAGATAGGGGACAGGGAGATACGCAGTATTTT. Protein: CASSLDRGQGDTQYF.

CDR3 amino acids: CASSEVAGGPSDTQYF. The CDR3 region has the DNA TGTGCCAGCAGTGAAGTAGCGGGAGGGCCCTCAGATACGCAGTATTTT. The chain is built from TRBV6-1 and TRBJ2-3; the match to TRBD2 covers 11 bases. Trimming cost V 1 base and J 4 bases; bases outside gene matches: 4. The length of the CDR3 is 16 residues. Germline CDR1 MNHNS, CDR2 SASEGT.

The chain employs TRBV9 and TRBJ2-2; 9 bases are shared with TRBD1. The germline CDR1 and CDR2 sequences are SGDLS and YYNGEE. Losses at the gene ends were 4 bases for V and 5 bases for J; bases not matched to a gene: 6. The CDR3 has 15 amino acids. CDR3 DNA sequence: TGTGCCAGCAGCTCGGGACAGGGAACGACCGGGGAGCTGTTTTTT. Its translation: CASSSGQGTTGELFF. Variable domain in full (rest from reference TRBV9 and TRBJ2-2): DSGVTQTPKHLITATGQRVTLRCSPRSGDLSVYWYQQSLDQGLQFLIQYYNGEERAKGNILERFSAQQFPDLHSELNLSSLELGDSALYFCASSSGQGTTGELFFGEGSRLTVL.

This clone has a single count. V and J are TRBV9 and TRBJ2-2, with 12 positions matching TRBD2. CDR1 and CDR2 (germline): SGDLS, YYNGEE. This CDR3 comprises 16 residues. V lost 0 bases to trimming and J lost 7 bases; unmatched junction nucleotides: 4. The CDR3 sequence: CASSVGTSGKVGELFF. The DNA of the CDR3 is TGTGCCAGCAGCGTAGGGACTAGCGGGAAGGTCGGGGAGCTGTTTTTT.

The rearrangement links TRBV27 to TRBJ1-3, with D possibly matching TRBD1 (5 bases). Germline V CDR1 and CDR2: MNHEY, SMNVEV (reference sequence). The CDR3 extends over 15 amino acids. V was clipped by 1 base and J by 0 bases, with 7 bases between them. CDR3 amino acids: CASSLWGGSGNTIYF. The DNA for the CDR3 is TGTGCCAGCAGTTTATGGGGGGGCTCTGGAAACACCATATATTTT.

This clone was seen a single time. This chain connects TRBV2 to TRBJ1-1, with D uncertain. The germline CDR1 and CDR2 sequences are SNHLY and FYNNEI. Trimming took 8 bases from V and 4 from J, leaving 17 bases between them. The CDR3 runs to 14 residues. CDR3 sequence (DNA): TGTGCCAGCTTCGCGCAGGAACATGGCACTGAAGCTTTCTTT. The encoded protein is CASFAQEHGTEAFF.

This rearrangement joins TRBV29-1 to TRBJ1-5; D is ambiguous. V lost 1 base and J 6 bases, leaving 10 bases between the germline ends. This CDR3 has 13 residues. Germline V gene lookup returns CDR1 SQVTM and CDR2 ANQGSEA. CDR3 region: CSVEGPTGQPQHF. The CDR3, as DNA: TGCAGCGTTGAAGGGCCTACGGGTCAGCCCCAGCATTTT. Looking up the rest from reference TRBV29-1 and TRBJ1-5 gives the full variable domain: SAVISQKPSRDICQRGTSLTIQCQVDSQVTMMFWYRQQPGQSLTLIATANQGSEATYESGFVIDKFPISRPNLTFSTLTVSNMSPEDSSIYLCSVEGPTGQPQHFGDGTRLSIL.

Points on this clone: In the same sample, other DNA sequences code for this CDR3. The chain has TRBV4-2 and TRBJ2-7, with TRBD2 matching 9 bases. This CDR3 contains 16 residues. Losses at the gene ends were 1 base for V and 2 bases for J; bases not matched to a gene: 6. CDR1 LGHNA and CDR2 YNFKEQ come from the germline V gene. DNA of the CDR3: TGTGCCAGCAGCCAAGCCCCAGCGGGAGGACCCTACGAGCAGTACTTC. This encodes CASSQAPAGGPYEQYF.

This chain connects TRBV10-3 to TRBJ2-1, with unresolved D. The germline V and J ends were trimmed by 7 bases and 1 base, with 14 bases remaining between them. The germline gives CDR1 ENHRY, CDR2 SYGVKD. The length of the CDR3 is 15 residues. The DNA for the CDR3 is TGTGCCATCAAACACGGTGGGGTTTCCTACAATGAGCAGTTCTTC. It codes for CAIKHGGVSYNEQFF.

V is TRBV2 and J is TRBJ2-5; TRBD1 aligns across 7 bases. Germline assignment: CDR1 SNHLY and CDR2 FYNNEI. V shed 5 bases, J shed 1 base, and the junction held 7 bases outside the gene matches. This CDR3 has 15 residues. As DNA, the CDR3 is TGTGCCAGCAGTTCCAGACAGGGCCTCCAAGAGACCCAGTACTTC. Amino acid sequence: CASSSRQGLQETQYF.

The chain is built from TRBV19 and TRBJ2-7, with 8 bases aligning to TRBD1. J was trimmed by 1 base and V by 5 bases; bases with no gene match: 7. The CDR3 runs 15 residues. Germline V CDR1 and CDR2: LNHDA, SQIVND (reference sequence). The CDR3 nucleotides are TGTGCCAGTAGTCTACGGACAGGGCCATCCTACGAGCAGTACTTC. Protein product: CASSLRTGPSYEQYF.

V and J are TRBV5-6 and TRBJ1-3; D call uncertain. Germline assignment: CDR1 SGHDT and CDR2 YYEEEE. CDR3 length equals 16 residues. V was pared by 4 bases and J by 0 bases, with 14 bases between. The CDR3 nucleotides are TGTGCCAGCAGCATGACTGTGTCCCGCTCTGGAAACACCATATATTTT. It translates to CASSMTVSRSGNTIYF.

This sequence joins TRBV19 and TRBJ2-3, with 14 bases lining up with TRBD2. Germline lookup yields CDR1 LNHDA and CDR2 SQIVND (reference sequence). The CDR3 has 16 amino acids. Trimming removed 3 bases from V and 5 bases from J; junction bases left unmatched: 4. CDR3 sequence: CASSILTSGRGDTQYF. CDR3 in DNA: TGTGCCAGTAGTATCTTGACTAGCGGGAGGGGAGATACGCAGTATTTT.

The chain has TRBV5-4 and TRBJ2-3, with TRBD1 as a possible D gene (6 bases). CDR3 length equals 16 residues. Germline assignment: CDR1 SGHNT and CDR2 YYREEE (reference sequence). The V end lost 0 bases, the J end lost 1 base, and 12 bases lay between the germline ends. The chain's CDR3 is CASSLATGFRTDTQYF. In nucleotides, the CDR3 is TGTGCCAGCAGCTTGGCGACAGGATTCCGCACAGATACGCAGTATTTT.

J is TRBJ2-2 and V is TRBV27; D remains unclear. Germline loops: CDR1 MNHEY, CDR2 SMNVEV (reference sequence). The germline V and J ends were trimmed by 8 bases and 6 bases, with 16 bases remaining between them. The CDR3 runs to 14 residues. CDR3 in DNA: TGTGCCAGCCGCCTTAGTCAGAGCGCCGGGGAGCTGTTTTTT. It specifies CASRLSQSAGELFF.

In nucleotides, the CDR3 is TGTGCCAGCAGTGAAGCCGGTGCGGGGGGGACATTCGGGGAGCTGTTTTTT. Residues: CASSEAGAGGTFGELFF. The chain is built from TRBV6-1 and TRBJ2-2, with TRBD2 matching 9 bases. CDR1 and CDR2 from the germline V gene are MNHNS and SASEGT. J gave up 7 bases and V 0 bases, and 9 bases lay outside the gene matches. CDR3 length equals 17 residues.

The J gene is TRBJ1-1, the V gene TRBV12-5; 9 bases match TRBD1. Unmatched junction bases numbered 11, after V lost 6 bases and J lost 0 bases. The length of the CDR3 is 17 residues. The germline V gene encodes CDR1 LGHNT and CDR2 FRNRAP. The CDR3 loop reads CASGFFTGGPMNTEAFF. CDR3 coding DNA: TGTGCTAGTGGCTTCTTCACAGGGGGCCCTATGAACACTGAAGCTTTCTTT.